This T cell receptor beta chain was found in a study of shared clonotypes between healthy human individuals. General study results and limits: In a handful of donors, roughly 5.2% of naive CD4 clonotypes appeared in common.

CDR1 is SGHRS and CDR2 is YFSETQ in the germline V gene. The CDR3 extends over 14 amino acids. With 4 bases removed from V and 9 bases from J, the gap between germline ends came to 17 bases. How the authors handled the data: Junction-only immunoSEQ data arrived without quality scores, meaning filtering differed. Clones were sequenced by immunoSEQ multiplex PCR, and TCRdb holds only the in-frame ones, with some missing. V and J calls and clone size follow that table, whereas D and trimming were derived from the DNA. The sample has roughly 680,000 clones; roughly 72% are singletons. Remarks on this clone: Its antigen is unknown.

This TCR was sampled from a woman aged 30 to 39 in good health. The chain joins TRBV5-1 to TRBJ2-1; D is unresolved. The sample taken for sequencing was memory CD4+ T cells sorted from blood. Regarding subset: CD45RA-negative fraction. The CDR3 nucleotides read TGCGCCAGCAGCCCCCAGCTACCGGGCAGTGAGCAGTTCTTC. Amino acids: CASSPQLPGSEQFF.